The entry that follows covers one T cell receptor (beta chain) sequence. Its cognate antigen is unknown. Germline V gives CDR1 SGHNT, CDR2 YENEEA. V lost 0 bases, J lost 12 bases, and 9 bases lay in between. The CDR3 consists of 12 residues. These data come from a study of OX40 agonist ivuxolimab in advanced cancers. Study observations and caveats: On average, CD8+ T cells had more expanded clones than CD4+.

The protocol was immunoSEQ multiplex PCR, while the TCRdb copy is restricted to in-frame clones and leaves out a portion. This sample has 74,000 or so clones, with approximately 94% found just once. This clonotype was sampled from an adult with an advanced solid tumor such as melanoma, head and neck, liver or kidney cancer. The V and J genes are TRBV11-3 and TRBJ2-1; D possibly corresponds to TRBD1 (5 bases). The source was CD4+ or CD8+ T cells sorted from blood, collected in a trial of the OX40 agonist ivuxolimab. This CDR3 reads CASSLEGQGQFF. DNA of the CDR3: TGTGCCAGCAGCTTAGAAGGCCAGGGGCAGTTCTTC.